The 3 T cell receptor beta chains listed next were all sequenced from one sample in a study of blood T cell repertoires in COVID-19. Measured with immunoSEQ multiplex PCR; TCRdb has only the in-frame clones, and not every one. The sample shows 100,000 or so clones, around 81% of them seen only once. The sequenced sample was peripheral blood. All receptors come from a woman in her sixties or seventies with active or convalescent COVID-19.

As to this clone: One end of the junction fails to match germline, which may point to a read error. The CDR3 reads CASSEIFFVDRGGTNF. The CDR3 region has the DNA TGTGCCAGCAGTGAAATATTTTTTGTTGACAGAGGTGGTACTAACTTC. The gene calls are TRBV6-1 and TRBJ1-2; D is possibly TRBD1 (5 bases). The germline gives CDR1 MNHNS, CDR2 SASEGT. The CDR3 runs to 16 residues.

The rearrangement links TRBV7-9 to TRBJ1-2, with unresolved D. CDR1 and CDR2 from the germline V gene are SEHNR and FQNEAQ (reference sequence). With 3 bases removed from V and 4 bases from J, the gap between germline ends came to 9 bases. CDR3 size: 13 residues. The CDR3 region has the DNA TGTGCCAGCAGCTTTGAGGCTCTCTATGGCTACACCTTC. It translates to CASSFEALYGYTF.

V and J are TRBV5-1 and TRBJ2-2, with TRBD1 as a possible D gene (6 bases). Germline V gene sequence: CDR1 SGHRS, CDR2 YFSETQ. Trimming pared 4 bases from V and 0 bases from J, leaving 10 bases between. The CDR3 is made up of 15 amino acids. Here the CDR3 DNA reads TGCGCCAGCAGCACGACAGGACCGAACACCGGGGAGCTGTTTTTT. It codes for CASSTTGPNTGELFF.